This T cell receptor beta chain was sequenced during a study of T cell repertoires in cytomegalovirus infection. On the study more broadly: Matching HLA type, along with CMV infection, was indicated by public TCR beta signatures.

A remark on this clonotype: Its antigen is not known.

V lost 3 bases, J lost 4 bases, and 12 bases lay in between. The CDR3 is 15 residues long. Germline-derived CDR1 and CDR2 are LGHNT and FRNRAP. TCRdb reprocessed the reads via MiXCR and lists one record per CDR3 protein. The data hold about 830,000 distinct CDR3 sequences, with approximately 29% observed a single time. The material was cultured CD8+ T cells from PBMCs, obtained from culture after CMV antigen stimulation. The receptor was isolated from a human donor in good health (CMV status not recorded). Some clones in this sample may be carry-over from other donors' samples. The chain joins TRBV12-5 to TRBJ1-4; no firm D call. The CDR3 loop reads CASGFVQRDNEKLFF. The CDR3 DNA reads TGTGCTAGTGGTTTCGTCCAAAGGGATAATGAAAAACTGTTTTTT.